This is a list of T cell receptor beta chains from one sample in a study of blood T cell repertoires in COVID-19. Here immunoSEQ multiplex PCR was the method, and the copy in TCRdb shows in-frame clones only, minus some. Counted here are approximately 290,000 clones, over 75% occurring once; the ten biggest clones make up about 4.1%. The sequenced sample was PBMCs or T cells enriched from blood (not recorded which). All receptors derive from a woman younger than 45 who had recovered from COVID-19. Each CDR3 is given with its conserved first and last residue. Fields, in order: J gene, CDR3 length, V gene, clone size, D gene, CDR3 protein, CDR3 DNA. A D gene is named only where the DNA matches it firmly. Part of the rows lack a size; the others show once, few, many or a class for expanded clones.

TRBJ2-5	17	TRBV3-1/TRBV3-2	.	TRBD2	CASSHPFGPGGEETQYF	TGTGCCAGCAGCCACCCCTTTGGGCCGGGAGGAGAAGAGACCCAGTACTTC
TRBJ1-5	13	TRBV18	.	.	CASSPTVNQPQHF	TGTGCCAGCTCACCGACAGTCAATCAGCCCCAGCATTTT
TRBJ1-2	15	TRBV19	.	.	CASSIAGEVNYGYTF	TGTGCCAGTAGTATAGCCGGGGAGGTGAACTATGGCTACACCTTC
TRBJ2-5	15	TRBV7-2	.	.	CASSLRQKKRPQQYF	TGTGCCAGCAGCCTTCGACAGAAAAAGAGACCCCAACAGTACTTC
TRBJ1-3	17	TRBV18	once	.	CASSPPAGTFSGNTIYF	TGTGCCAGCTCACCACCCGCAGGGACTTTCTCTGGAAACACCATATATTTT
TRBJ1-3	16	TRBV28	.	.	CASSLWVSGSGNTIYF	TGTGCCAGCAGTTTATGGGTCAGCGGATCTGGAAACACCATATATTTT
TRBJ1-2	17	TRBV14	.	.	CASSPRYYRSLNYGYTF	TGTGCCAGCAGTCCAAGGTACTACAGGTCGCTTAACTATGGCTACACCTTC
TRBJ2-7	13	TRBV5-1	.	.	CASSLDSLYEQYF	TGCGCCAGCAGCTTGGACAGTCTTTACGAGCAGTACTTC
TRBJ2-1	14	TRBV30	once	.	CAWVRGTPYNEQFF	TGTGCCTGGGTTAGGGGGACCCCCTACAATGAGCAGTTCTTC
TRBJ1-1	13	TRBV24-1	few	TRBD1	CATKQGLNTEAFF	TGTGCCACTAAACAGGGGTTGAACACTGAAGCTTTCTTT
TRBJ2-4	18	TRBV19	.	TRBD1	CASSIGTGNDGAKNIQYF	TGTGCCAGTAGTATAGGGACAGGCAACGACGGGGCCAAAAACATTCAGTACTTC
TRBJ2-7	13	TRBV5-1	.	.	CASSLGYSYEQYF	TGCGCCAGCAGCTTGGGGTACAGCTACGAGCAGTACTTC
TRBJ1-4	16	TRBV5-3	.	.	CARSLVRGKANEKLFF	TGTGCCAGAAGCCTTGTCAGGGGCAAAGCTAATGAAAAACTGTTTTTT
TRBJ2-2	14	TRBV7-3	once	.	CASSSGLHTGELFF	TGTGCCAGCAGTTCGGGACTGCACACCGGGGAGCTGTTTTTT
TRBJ1-5	14	TRBV7-3	few	.	CASRPAGVDQPQHF	TGTGCCAGCAGGCCCGCGGGGGTAGATCAGCCCCAGCATTTT
TRBJ2-7	13	TRBV3-1/TRBV3-2	.	.	CASSQDPSSEQYF	TGTGCCAGCAGCCAGGATCCCTCTAGCGAGCAGTACTTC
TRBJ2-7	18	TRBV7-9	.	.	CASSHGTNSGVRSYEQYF	TGTGCCAGCAGCCACGGAACCAACTCAGGGGTCCGATCCTACGAGCAGTACTTC
TRBJ1-2	14	TRBV19	once	.	CASSIGRHNYGYTF	TGTGCCAGTAGTATTGGCAGGCATAACTATGGCTACACCTTC
TRBJ1-1	12	TRBV5-4	.	.	CASSGDRTEAFF	TGTGCCAGCAGCGGAGACAGAACTGAAGCTTTCTTT
TRBJ2-3	15	TRBV3-1/TRBV3-2	.	.	CASSPEGGRTDTQYF	TGTGCCAGCAGCCCAGAGGGCGGGCGCACAGATACGCAGTATTTT
TRBJ1-3	15	TRBV9	.	.	CASSDFGNSGNTIYF	TGTGCCAGCAGCGACTTCGGTAACTCTGGAAACACCATATATTTT
TRBJ1-5	13	TRBV9	once	.	CASSVGDLAPQHF	TGTGCCAGCAGCGTGGGTGATCTAGCGCCCCAGCATTTT
TRBJ1-2	14	TRBV19	.	.	CASSPPGQPYGYTF	TGTGCCAGTAGTCCCCCAGGGCAGCCCTATGGCTACACCTTC
TRBJ1-2	13	TRBV15	.	.	CATSRGRDYGYTF	TGTGCCACCAGCAGGGGCAGGGACTATGGCTACACCTTC
TRBJ2-3	16	TRBV11-3	once	TRBD2	CASSLASGGSTDTQYF	TGTGCCAGCAGCTTAGCGTCGGGAGGAAGCACAGATACGCAGTATTTT
TRBJ1-1	14	TRBV5-1	.	TRBD1	CASNRAGGIAEAFF	TGCGCCAGCAATCGAGCAGGGGGTATCGCTGAAGCTTTCTTT
TRBJ1-4	12	TRBV13	.	.	CASSLDREKLFF	TGTGCCAGCAGCTTAGACCGGGAAAAACTGTTTTTT
TRBJ1-5	14	TRBV5-3	.	.	CARRYGLSNQPQHF	TGTGCCAGAAGATACGGACTTAGCAATCAGCCCCAGCATTTT
TRBJ2-1	15	TRBV11-3	.	TRBD2	CASSLGAGRPNEQFF	TGTGCCAGCAGCTTAGGGGCCGGGAGGCCCAATGAGCAGTTCTTC
TRBJ2-2	14	TRBV7-2	.	.	CASSPEVRIGELFF	TGTGCCAGCAGCCCAGAGGTGCGGATCGGGGAGCTGTTTTTT
TRBJ1-4	15	TRBV28	.	.	CASRGAAATNEKLFF	TGTGCCAGCAGGGGGGCAGCCGCAACTAATGAAAAACTGTTTTTT
TRBJ2-7	13	TRBV12-3/TRBV12-4	once	TRBD1	CASSAPGGYEQYF	TGTGCCAGCAGTGCCCCAGGGGGCTACGAGCAGTACTTC
TRBJ1-2	13	TRBV6-5	.	TRBD1	CASRPTGVLGYTF	TGTGCCAGCAGACCCACAGGGGTTCTGGGCTACACCTTC
TRBJ1-1	14	TRBV3-1/TRBV3-2	.	.	CASSLTIQGWKAFF	TGTGCCAGCAGCCTAACTATACAGGGTTGGAAAGCTTTCTTT
TRBJ2-1	19	TRBV14	.	TRBD1	CASSQEGTALRSSYNEQFF	TGTGCCAGCAGCCAAGAGGGGACAGCCCTAAGGAGCTCCTACAATGAGCAGTTCTTC
TRBJ2-1	17	TRBV24-1	.	TRBD2	CATSDLLDGRVHNEQFF	TGTGCCACCAGTGATTTACTTGACGGGAGGGTCCACAATGAGCAGTTCTTC
TRBJ2-1	14	TRBV11-2	.	.	CASSFRPQYNEQFF	TGTGCCAGCAGCTTTCGTCCACAGTACAATGAGCAGTTCTTC
TRBJ1-1	13	TRBV11-2	.	TRBD1	CASSEGQGTEAFF	TGTGCCAGCAGCGAAGGACAGGGCACTGAAGCTTTCTTT
TRBJ2-3	18	TRBV5-6	.	TRBD1	CASSLYESGTASTDTQYF	TGTGCCAGCAGCTTGTACGAATCCGGGACAGCTAGCACAGATACGCAGTATTTT
TRBJ2-7	14	TRBV14	.	.	CASSERRQSYEQYF	TGTGCCAGCAGCGAAAGGAGACAGTCCTACGAGCAGTACTTC
TRBJ1-1	14	TRBV7-2	.	.	CASSGDTGGAEAFF	TGTGCCAGCAGCGGGGACACGGGAGGGGCTGAAGCTTTCTTT
TRBJ1-2	16	TRBV4-2	.	.	CASSQGSYRDPDGYTF	TGTGCCAGCAGCCAAGGATCCTACAGGGATCCGGATGGCTACACCTTC
TRBJ1-4	12	TRBV30	few	.	CAWSRTNEKLFF	TGTGCCTGGTCTAGAACTAATGAAAAACTGTTTTTT